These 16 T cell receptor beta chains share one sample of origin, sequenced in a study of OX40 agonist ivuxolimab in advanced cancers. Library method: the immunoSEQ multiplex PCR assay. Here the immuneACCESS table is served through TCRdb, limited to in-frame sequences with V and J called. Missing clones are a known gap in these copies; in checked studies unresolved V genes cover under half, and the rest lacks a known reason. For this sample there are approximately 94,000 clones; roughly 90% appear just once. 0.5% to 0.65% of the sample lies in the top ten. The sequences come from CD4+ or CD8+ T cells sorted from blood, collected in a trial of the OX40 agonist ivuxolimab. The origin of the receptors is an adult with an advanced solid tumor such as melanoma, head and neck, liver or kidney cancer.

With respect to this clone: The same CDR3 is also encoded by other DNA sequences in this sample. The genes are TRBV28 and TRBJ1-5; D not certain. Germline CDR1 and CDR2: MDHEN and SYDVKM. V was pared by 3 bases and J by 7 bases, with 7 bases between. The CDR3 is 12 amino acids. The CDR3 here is CASSLLGQPQHF. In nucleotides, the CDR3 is TGTGCCAGCAGTTTGTTGGGACAGCCCCAGCATTTT.

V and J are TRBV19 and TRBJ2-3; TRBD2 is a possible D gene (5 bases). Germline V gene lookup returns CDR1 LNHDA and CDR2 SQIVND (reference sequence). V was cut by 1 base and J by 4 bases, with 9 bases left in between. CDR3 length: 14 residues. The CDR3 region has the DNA TGTGCCAGTAGTATAGTCGTCGGGGCAGATACGCAGTATTTT. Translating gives CASSIVVGADTQYF.

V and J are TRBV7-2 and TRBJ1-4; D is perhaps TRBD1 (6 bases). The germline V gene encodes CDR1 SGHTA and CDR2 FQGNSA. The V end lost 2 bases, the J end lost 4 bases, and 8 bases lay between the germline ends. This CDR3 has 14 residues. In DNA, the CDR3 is TGTGCCAGCAGCTTACAGGGGATTAATGAAAAACTGTTTTTT. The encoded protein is CASSLQGINEKLFF. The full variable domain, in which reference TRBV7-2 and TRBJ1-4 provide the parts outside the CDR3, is GAGVSQSPSNKVTEKGKDVELRCDPISGHTALYWYRQSLGQGLEFLIYFQGNSAPDKSGLPSDRFSAERTGGSVSTLTIQRTQQEDSAVYLCASSLQGINEKLFFGSGTQLSVL.

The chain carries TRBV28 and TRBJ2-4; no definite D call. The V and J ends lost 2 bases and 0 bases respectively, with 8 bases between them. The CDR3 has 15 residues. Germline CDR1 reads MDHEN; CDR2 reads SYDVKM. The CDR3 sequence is CASSLVGLAKNIQYF. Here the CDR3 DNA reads TGTGCCAGCAGTTTAGTAGGGCTAGCCAAAAACATTCAGTACTTC.

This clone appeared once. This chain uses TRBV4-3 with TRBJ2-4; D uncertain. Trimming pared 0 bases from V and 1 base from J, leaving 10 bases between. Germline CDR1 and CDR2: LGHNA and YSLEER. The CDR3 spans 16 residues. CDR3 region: CASSQDLGPAKNIQYF. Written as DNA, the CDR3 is TGCGCCAGCAGCCAAGATCTTGGCCCCGCCAAAAACATTCAGTACTTC.

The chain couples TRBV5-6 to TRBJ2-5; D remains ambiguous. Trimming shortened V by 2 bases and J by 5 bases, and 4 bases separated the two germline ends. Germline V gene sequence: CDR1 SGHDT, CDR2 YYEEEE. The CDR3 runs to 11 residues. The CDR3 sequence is CASSLLETQYF. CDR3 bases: TGTGCCAGCAGCTTACTCGAGACCCAGTACTTC.

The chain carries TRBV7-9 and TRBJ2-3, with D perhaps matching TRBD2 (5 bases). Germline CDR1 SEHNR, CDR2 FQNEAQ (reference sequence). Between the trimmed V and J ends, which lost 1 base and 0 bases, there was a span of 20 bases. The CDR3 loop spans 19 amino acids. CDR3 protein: CASSLDILSGGYSTDTQYF. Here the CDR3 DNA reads TGTGCCAGCAGCTTAGATATATTATCAGGAGGTTATAGCACAGATACGCAGTATTTT.

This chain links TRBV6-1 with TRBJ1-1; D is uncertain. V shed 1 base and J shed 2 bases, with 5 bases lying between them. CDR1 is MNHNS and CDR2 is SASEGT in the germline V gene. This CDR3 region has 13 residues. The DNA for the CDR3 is TGTGCCAGCAGTGAAGTCAGTAACACTGAAGCTTTCTTT. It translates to CASSEVSNTEAFF.

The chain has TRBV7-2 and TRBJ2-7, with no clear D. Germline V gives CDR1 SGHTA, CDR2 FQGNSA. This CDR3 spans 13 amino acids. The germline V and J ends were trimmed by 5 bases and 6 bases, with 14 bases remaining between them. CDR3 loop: CASSPLYTSEQYF. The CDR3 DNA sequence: TGTGCCAGCAGCCCCCTCTACACCTCCGAGCAGTACTTC.

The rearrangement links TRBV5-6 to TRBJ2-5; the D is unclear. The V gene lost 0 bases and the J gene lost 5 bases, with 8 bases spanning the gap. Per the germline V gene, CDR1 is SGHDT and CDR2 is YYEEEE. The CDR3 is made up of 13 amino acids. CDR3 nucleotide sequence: TGTGCCAGCAGCTTGGATGGGCGCGAGACCCAGTACTTC. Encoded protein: CASSLDGRETQYF.

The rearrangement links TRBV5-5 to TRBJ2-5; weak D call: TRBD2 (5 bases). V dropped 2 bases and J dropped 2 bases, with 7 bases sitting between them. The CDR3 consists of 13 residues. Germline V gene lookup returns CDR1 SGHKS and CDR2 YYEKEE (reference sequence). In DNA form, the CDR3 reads TGTGCCAGCAGCTTTCCGGGGCAAGAGACCCAGTACTTC. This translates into CASSFPGQETQYF.

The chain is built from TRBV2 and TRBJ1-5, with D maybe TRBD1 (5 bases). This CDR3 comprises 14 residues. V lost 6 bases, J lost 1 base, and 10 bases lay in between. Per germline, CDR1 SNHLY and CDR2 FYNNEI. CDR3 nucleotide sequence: TGTGCCAGCAGGGGGGAACCGAGCAATCAGCCCCAGCATTTT. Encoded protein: CASRGEPSNQPQHF.

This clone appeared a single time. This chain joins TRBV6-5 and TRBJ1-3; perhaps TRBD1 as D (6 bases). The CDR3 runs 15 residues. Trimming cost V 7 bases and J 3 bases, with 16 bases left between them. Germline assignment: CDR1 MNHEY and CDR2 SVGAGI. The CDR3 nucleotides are TGTGCCAGCACCCGCGCAGGGGTCAGTGGAAACACCATATATTTT. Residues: CASTRAGVSGNTIYF.

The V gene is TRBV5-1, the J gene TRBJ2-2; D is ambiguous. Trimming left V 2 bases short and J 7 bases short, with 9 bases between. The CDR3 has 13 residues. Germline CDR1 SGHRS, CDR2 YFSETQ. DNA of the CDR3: TGCGCCAGCAGCTTACAGCTCGGCGGGGAGCTGTTTTTT. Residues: CASSLQLGGELFF.

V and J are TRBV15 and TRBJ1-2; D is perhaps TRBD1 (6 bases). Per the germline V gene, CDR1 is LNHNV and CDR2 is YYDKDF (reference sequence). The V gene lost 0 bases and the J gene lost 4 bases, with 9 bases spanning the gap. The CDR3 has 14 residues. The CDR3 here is CATSRDRTAYGYTF. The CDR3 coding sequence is TGTGCCACCAGCAGAGATCGGACAGCCTATGGCTACACCTTC.

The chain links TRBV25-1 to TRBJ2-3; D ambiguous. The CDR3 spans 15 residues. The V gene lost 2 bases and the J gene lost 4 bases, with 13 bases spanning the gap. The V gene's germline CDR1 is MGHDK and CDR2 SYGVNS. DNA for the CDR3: TGTGCCAGCAGTGAACTACTGAATAATGCAGATACGCAGTATTTT. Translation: CASSELLNNADTQYF.